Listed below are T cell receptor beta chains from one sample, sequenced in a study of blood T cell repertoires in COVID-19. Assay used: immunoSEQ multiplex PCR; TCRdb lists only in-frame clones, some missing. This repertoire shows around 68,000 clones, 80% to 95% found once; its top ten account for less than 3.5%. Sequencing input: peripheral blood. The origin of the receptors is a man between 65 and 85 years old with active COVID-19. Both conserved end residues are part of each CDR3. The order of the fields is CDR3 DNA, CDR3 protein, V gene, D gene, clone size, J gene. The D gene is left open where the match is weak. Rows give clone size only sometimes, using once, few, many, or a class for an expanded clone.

cdr3_nt: TGTGCCAGCAGCCAAGATGGGCGGGTCCGCACAGATACGCAGTATTTT
cdr3_aa: CASSQDGRVRTDTQYF
v_call: TRBV14
d_call: -
clone_size: once
j_call: TRBJ2-3

cdr3_nt: TGCGCCAGCAGCTTGTTAGCGGGGGGGCCTTCCGAGCAGTACTTC
cdr3_aa: CASSLLAGGPSEQYF
v_call: TRBV5-1
d_call: TRBD2
clone_size: -
j_call: TRBJ2-7

cdr3_nt: TGTGCCAGCAGCTTGAAGCAGGGGTCCTACAATGAGCAGTTCTTC
cdr3_aa: CASSLKQGSYNEQFF
v_call: TRBV5-4
d_call: -
clone_size: -
j_call: TRBJ2-1

cdr3_nt: TGTGCCAGCAGTGAAGAGACAGGGTGGGACACTGAAGCTTTCTTT
cdr3_aa: CASSEETGWDTEAFF
v_call: TRBV6-1
d_call: TRBD1
clone_size: -
j_call: TRBJ1-1

cdr3_nt: TGCGCCAGCAGCCAACCGGGACTCGCCGGTGGCGGGGAGCTGTTTTTT
cdr3_aa: CASSQPGLAGGGELFF
v_call: TRBV4-1
d_call: -
clone_size: -
j_call: TRBJ2-2

cdr3_nt: TGTGCCAGCAGTTTAAACAGCCACTCCTATAATTCACCCCTCCACTTT
cdr3_aa: CASSLNSHSYNSPLHF
v_call: TRBV27
d_call: -
clone_size: -
j_call: TRBJ1-6

cdr3_nt: TGTGCCAGCAGTGAGGGGACAGCAATTAATCAGCCCCAGCATTTT
cdr3_aa: CASSEGTAINQPQHF
v_call: TRBV6-1
d_call: TRBD1
clone_size: -
j_call: TRBJ1-5

cdr3_nt: TGTGCCAGCAGTGACGTCGGGGACAATCAGCCCCAGCATTTT
cdr3_aa: CASSDVGDNQPQHF
v_call: TRBV2
d_call: -
clone_size: -
j_call: TRBJ1-5

cdr3_nt: TGTGCCAGCAGTTTACTTACCGGGACAGGGAGCTCCTACGAGCAGTACTTC
cdr3_aa: CASSLLTGTGSSYEQYF
v_call: TRBV27
d_call: TRBD1
clone_size: -
j_call: TRBJ2-7

cdr3_nt: TGTGCCAGCTCCCGGGAGGCAGGGTTGAGCTCCTACGAGCAGTACTTC
cdr3_aa: CASSREAGLSSYEQYF
v_call: TRBV18
d_call: TRBD2
clone_size: -
j_call: TRBJ2-7

cdr3_nt: TGTGCCAGCCGGGACAGGGGGTCAACCAGCTATGGCTACACCTTC
cdr3_aa: CASRDRGSTSYGYTF
v_call: TRBV5-4
d_call: TRBD1
clone_size: -
j_call: TRBJ1-2

cdr3_nt: TGTGCCAGCAGCCTCGGGACTAGCGGGGCCTACAATGAGCAGTTCTTC
cdr3_aa: CASSLGTSGAYNEQFF
v_call: TRBV5-4
d_call: TRBD2
clone_size: -
j_call: TRBJ2-1

cdr3_nt: TGTGCCAGCTCCCCCAATAGCGTCGCTGAAGCTTTCTTT
cdr3_aa: CASSPNSVAEAFF
v_call: TRBV18
d_call: -
clone_size: -
j_call: TRBJ1-1

cdr3_nt: TGTGCCAGCAGTTCGCTATCTCCGGGCCCGGGAGTAACTGGGGCCAACGTCCTGACTTTC
cdr3_aa: CASSSLSPGPGVTGANVLTF
v_call: TRBV28
d_call: -
clone_size: -
j_call: TRBJ2-6

cdr3_nt: TGCGCCAGCAGCCCCTACCGGTCTAGCACAGATACGCAGTATTTT
cdr3_aa: CASSPYRSSTDTQYF
v_call: TRBV4-1
d_call: -
clone_size: once
j_call: TRBJ2-3

cdr3_nt: TGTGCCAGCTCACCACCGAGGGAAAGGGCCCCCTACCCCCTAGTGCTCCAAGAGACCCAGTACTTC
cdr3_aa: CASSPPRERAPYPLVLQETQYF
v_call: TRBV18
d_call: -
clone_size: once
j_call: TRBJ2-5

cdr3_nt: TGTGCCAGCAGTCACGCACAGATACAGTACTTC
cdr3_aa: CASSHAQIQYF
v_call: TRBV27
d_call: -
clone_size: -
j_call: TRBJ2-7

cdr3_nt: TGCGCCAGCAGCTTGGTGGACTCAGGTATTGAGCAGTTCTTC
cdr3_aa: CASSLVDSGIEQFF
v_call: TRBV5-1
d_call: -
clone_size: once
j_call: TRBJ2-1

cdr3_nt: TGTGCCAGCAGCTCGGGACAGGGGGAGTCTAATGAAAAACTGTTTTTT
cdr3_aa: CASSSGQGESNEKLFF
v_call: TRBV7-8
d_call: TRBD1
clone_size: -
j_call: TRBJ1-4

cdr3_nt: TGTGCCAGCAGTTTGTCAGGCACAGATACGCAGTATTTT
cdr3_aa: CASSLSGTDTQYF
v_call: TRBV12-3/TRBV12-4
d_call: -
clone_size: -
j_call: TRBJ2-3

cdr3_nt: TGTGCCAGCAGGTCAAGACCCCGGGGGTATTACAATGAGCAGTTCTTC
cdr3_aa: CASRSRPRGYYNEQFF
v_call: TRBV7-8
d_call: -
clone_size: -
j_call: TRBJ2-1

cdr3_nt: TGCAGTGCTAGTAGACGGGACAGAAACTACAATGAGCAGTTCTTC
cdr3_aa: CSASRRDRNYNEQFF
v_call: TRBV20-1
d_call: TRBD1
clone_size: -
j_call: TRBJ2-1

cdr3_nt: TGTGCCAGCAGTTCGTTATCGGGATACAATGAGCAGTTCTTC
cdr3_aa: CASSSLSGYNEQFF
v_call: TRBV6-2/TRBV6-3
d_call: -
clone_size: -
j_call: TRBJ2-1

cdr3_nt: TGTGCCAGCAGTTTAAGCGGGGGAAACACCGGGGAGCTGTTTTTT
cdr3_aa: CASSLSGGNTGELFF
v_call: TRBV7-9
d_call: TRBD2
clone_size: -
j_call: TRBJ2-2

cdr3_nt: TGTGCCAGCAGCGGGACAGGGGGTCAAGAGACCCAGTACTTC
cdr3_aa: CASSGTGGQETQYF
v_call: TRBV2
d_call: TRBD1
clone_size: -
j_call: TRBJ2-5

cdr3_nt: TGTGCCAGCAGCTCAGACAGGGGGCTGAGCCAGCCCCAGCATTTT
cdr3_aa: CASSSDRGLSQPQHF
v_call: TRBV7-2
d_call: TRBD1
clone_size: -
j_call: TRBJ1-5

cdr3_nt: TGCAGCGTAGCCGGGACTAGTAAGGGGGCCAATGAGCAGTTCTTC
cdr3_aa: CSVAGTSKGANEQFF
v_call: TRBV29-1
d_call: -
clone_size: -
j_call: TRBJ2-1

cdr3_nt: TGTGCCAGCAGCTTAGACAGTCTAGAGACCCAGTACTTC
cdr3_aa: CASSLDSLETQYF
v_call: TRBV11-2
d_call: -
clone_size: -
j_call: TRBJ2-5